This T cell receptor beta chain was found in a study of OX40 agonist ivuxolimab in advanced cancers. Study-level information: Patients were dosed with the agonistic anti-OX40 (CD134) antibody ivuxolimab. Study-wide points: Averaging showed that CD8+ T cells had more expanded clones than CD4+ did. Nonresponders, in some cases, also had low normalized T-cell clonal expansion.

Libraries were prepared by immunoSEQ multiplex PCR; TCRdb keeps only in-frame clonotypes and omits some of them. The data show 90,000 to 100,000 clones, approximately 86% seen once. Notes on this clone: Its target is unknown.

The CDR3 extends over 15 amino acids. From germline, CDR1 is MNHEY and CDR2 SMNVEV (reference sequence). The receptor's source is an adult with an advanced solid tumor such as melanoma, head and neck, liver or kidney cancer. Here the sequenced sample was CD4+ or CD8+ T cells sorted from blood, taken in a trial of the OX40 agonist ivuxolimab. This rearrangement joins TRBV27 to TRBJ2-5; the D gene is possibly TRBD2 (6 bases). Near its end, the DNA agrees better with TRBJ2-7, so the J call may be wrong. In DNA form, the CDR3 reads TGTGCCAGCAGTTTAAATGCGGGGAACGTCTACGAGCAGTACTTC. Residues: CASSLNAGNVYEQYF.